This TCR beta chain appears in the sequencing data of a study of cytomegalovirus exposure and HLA in healthy donors. The PCR employed 60 Vbeta primers together with 13 Jbeta primers. The protocol was immunoSEQ multiplex PCR, while the TCRdb copy is restricted to in-frame clones and leaves out a portion. The data contain more than 45,000 clones, roughly four fifths of them singletons. Trimming at V came to 2 bases and at J to 5 bases, leaving 8 bases not matched to a gene. The germline V gene encodes CDR1 GTSNPN and CDR2 SVGIG (reference sequence). The CDR3 extends over 15 amino acids. V usage is TRBV30 and J usage is TRBJ1-4, with TRBD1 matching over 7 bases. This TCR derives from a woman between 40 and 55 years old in good health and CMV-seropositive. The sequencing sample was made of PBMCs. CDR3 bases: TGTGCCTGGAGTATGAGTGGGACAGCAAATGAAAAACTGTTTTTT. It codes for CAWSMSGTANEKLFF.